Sequencing of this T cell receptor beta chain was carried out in a study of read filtering for tumor transcriptome and immune sequencing. About the research overall: Among patients, roughly 17 were male and about 15 female, aged roughly 45 to 90 (mean about 69).

Study observations and caveats: The sorted CD138-negative fraction was a mixed bone marrow immune population, not purified T cells.

Molecular barcoded adaptors covering alpha/delta and beta/gamma chains were used on roughly 400 ng RNA. TCRdb reprocessed the reads with MiXCR, giving one entry per CDR3 protein. Altogether about 23,000 distinct CDR3 sequences are present, approximately 15% being singletons, with the ten largest covering around three fifths. This clonotype is judged medium-sized. As yet, its antigen is unknown. This sequence was found in a donor over 35 with multiple myeloma. What was sequenced was a population of CD138-negative cells sorted from bone marrow.

The DNA of the CDR3 is TGTGCCAGCAGCTTAAATATGGTGGGGACAGGGGCTAATGAAAAACTGTTTTTT. It encodes CASSLNMVGTGANEKLFF. The chain links TRBV7-2 to TRBJ1-4; 10 bases are a match to TRBD1. The CDR3 spans 18 residues. V was pared by 2 bases and J by 3 bases, with 9 bases of the junction left unmatched. In germline, CDR1 is SGHTA, CDR2 FQGNSA.